This TCR beta chain was observed in a study of Ad26.COV2.S vaccination and SARS-CoV-2 variants. Study-wide points: It was reported that spike-specific CD8+ and CD4+ T cell responses were substantially broad after vaccination. Higher spike-specific TCR breadth was found in vaccine recipients than in placebo recipients. Comparability of non-spike TCR breadth was observed across vaccine and placebo recipients.

Clones were sequenced by immunoSEQ multiplex PCR, and TCRdb holds only the in-frame ones, with some missing. Of about half a million clones listed, 80% to 90% are singletons. Regarding treatment: approximately 18 received Ad26.COV2.S at low or high dose, single or two shots; a few received placebo; per-sample allocation not given. Sampling happened 63 days after the first vaccine or placebo injection. Boston hosted the donor, who was an adult aged 18-55 years. Concerning this clone: Its antigen is undetermined.

This receptor was identified in a person between 18 and 65 years old who received the Ad26.COV2.S COVID-19 vaccine or a placebo. This specimen consisted of peripheral blood, obtained in a trial of Ad26.COV2.S vaccine versus placebo.

The CDR3 nucleotides read TGTGCCAGCAGCTTGAAGGGGGGAAACTATGGCTACACCTTC. Its protein product is CASSLKGGNYGYTF. The V call is TRBV5-5, the J call TRBJ1-2, with TRBD1 as a possible D gene (6 bases). This CDR3 has 14 residues. Trimming stripped 1 base from V and 2 bases from J, with 9 bases between. Germline values: CDR1 SGHKS, CDR2 YYEKEE (reference sequence).